These 10 T cell receptor beta chains came from one sample sequenced in a study of response to subunit inactivated influenza vaccine. Each CDR3 protein gets one entry after TCRdb re-called the RT-PCR reads with MiXCR. Found here are a few hundred thousand distinct CDR3 sequences, 11% to 15% of them singletons; the top ten hold 8.5% to 14%. Source: PBMCs from blood, taken roughly 12 days after vaccination. These receptors came from a man in his fifties who received an inactivated influenza vaccine.

The V gene is TRBV12-3 or TRBV12-4, the J gene TRBJ2-7, with D unresolved. This CDR3 has 12 amino acids. V was cut by 2 bases and J by 4 bases, with 6 bases left in between. CDR3 nucleotide sequence: TGTGCCAGCAGTTTATGGGAATACGAGCAGTACTTC. Translated: CASSLWEYEQYF.

This clonotype was seen a few times. V gene TRBV9 combines with J gene TRBJ1-2; 7 bases are shared with TRBD1. The CDR3 extends over 15 amino acids. The V gene end was trimmed by 4 bases and the J gene end by 6 bases; junction bases not matched to a gene: 12. CDR1 is SGDLS and CDR2 is YYNGEE in the germline V gene. CDR3 region: CASSPRIRTGDGYTF. For the CDR3, the DNA is TGTGCCAGCAGCCCCCGGATTAGGACAGGAGATGGCTACACCTTC.

This clonotype has a handful of counts. Written as DNA, the CDR3 is TGTGCCATCAGGTCTACCATACAGGGGGCGCGATACGAGCAGTACTTC. The encoded protein is CAIRSTIQGARYEQYF. The genes are TRBV10-3 and TRBJ2-7; 9 nucleotides match TRBD1. CDR3 length equals 16 residues. The trim removed 6 bases at V and 4 bases at J, leaving 13 bases unmatched. CDR1 is ENHRY and CDR2 is SYGVKD in the germline V gene.

This clonotype occurred a few times. This sequence joins TRBV12-3 or TRBV12-4 and TRBJ2-1, with D perhaps matching TRBD1 or TRBD2 (7 bases each). This CDR3 contains 14 residues. The V end was cut by 5 bases, the J end by 9 bases, with 17 bases between. CDR3 bases: TGTGCCAGCAGTCCCAGGGGGGAGGGGAGTGAGCAGTTCTTC. Protein product: CASSPRGEGSEQFF.

The CDR3 loop is CAWRTGANTGELFF. The DNA of the CDR3 is TGTGCCTGGAGAACAGGAGCGAACACCGGGGAGCTGTTTTTT. The chain has TRBV30 and TRBJ2-2; maybe TRBD1 (5 bases). The CDR3 sequence is 14 residues long. Germline assignment: CDR1 GTSNPN and CDR2 SVGIG (reference sequence). With 3 bases removed from V and 0 bases from J, the gap between germline ends came to 8 bases.

The rearrangement uses TRBV4-3 and TRBJ2-2; D gene unclear. Trimming removed 1 base from V and 6 bases from J, with 9 bases in between. The germline V gene has CDR1 LGHNA and CDR2 YSLEER. This CDR3 contains 14 residues. The CDR3 is CASSQVAAAGELFF. The CDR3 region has the DNA TGCGCCAGCAGCCAAGTCGCGGCGGCCGGGGAGCTGTTTTTT.

There are many counts of this clonotype. CDR3 sequence (DNA): TGTGCCAGCAGTCCCTGGACAGGGGGCTTTGATAATACGCAGTATTTT. It specifies CASSPWTGGFDNTQYF. The chain recombines TRBV12-3 or TRBV12-4 with TRBJ2-3, with 11 bases lining up with TRBD1. Trimming removed 5 bases from V and 7 bases from J; junction bases left unmatched: 11. The CDR3 has 16 residues.

The genes are TRBV7-9 and TRBJ1-2; 12 bases are a match to TRBD1. Germline V gives CDR1 SEHNR, CDR2 FQNEAQ (reference sequence). Trimming at V came to 5 bases and at J to 7 bases, leaving 5 bases not matched to a gene. The CDR3 contains 14 residues. CDR3 sequence (DNA): TGTGCCAGCAGCCCGGGACAGGGGGCTTTTGGCTACACCTTC. It encodes CASSPGQGAFGYTF.

This chain uses TRBV6-2 or TRBV6-3 with TRBJ2-1; D is tentatively TRBD1 or TRBD2 (5 bases each). CDR1 is MNHEY, CDR2 SVGEGT, per germline. V was cut by 10 bases and J by 10 bases, with 17 bases left in between. This CDR3 has 12 residues. The CDR3 is CATTDGAEEQFF. The CDR3 nucleotides are TGTGCCACGACGGACGGGGCCGAGGAGCAGTTCTTC.

This clonotype was counted many times. The V gene is TRBV5-1, the J gene TRBJ1-1; D might be TRBD1 (6 bases). Germline values: CDR1 SGHRS, CDR2 YFSETQ. The CDR3 is 15 amino acids. V lost 3 bases, J lost 1 base, and 13 bases lay in between. CDR3 in DNA: TGCGCCAGCAGCTGGATCGGGACACCGAACACTGAAGCTTTCTTT. This gives the protein CASSWIGTPNTEAFF.